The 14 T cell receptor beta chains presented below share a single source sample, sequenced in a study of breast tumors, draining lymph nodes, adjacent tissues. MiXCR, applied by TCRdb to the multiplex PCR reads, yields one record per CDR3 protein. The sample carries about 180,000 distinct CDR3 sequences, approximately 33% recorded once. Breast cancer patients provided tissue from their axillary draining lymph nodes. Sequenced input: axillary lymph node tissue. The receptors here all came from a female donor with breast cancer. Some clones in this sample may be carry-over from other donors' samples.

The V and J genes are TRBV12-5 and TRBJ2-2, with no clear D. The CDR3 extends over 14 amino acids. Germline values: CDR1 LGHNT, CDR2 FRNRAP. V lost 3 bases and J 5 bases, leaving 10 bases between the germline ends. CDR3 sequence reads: CASGFGRITGELFF. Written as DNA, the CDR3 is TGTGCTAGTGGTTTCGGACGTATTACCGGGGAGCTGTTTTTT.

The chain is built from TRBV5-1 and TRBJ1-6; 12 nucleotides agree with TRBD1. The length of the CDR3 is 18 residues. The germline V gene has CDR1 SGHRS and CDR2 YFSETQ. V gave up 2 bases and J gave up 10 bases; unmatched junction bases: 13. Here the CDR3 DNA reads TGCGCCAGCAGCTTAACCGGGACAGGGGGCGCGCGCAGGTCACCCCTCCACTTT. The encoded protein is CASSLTGTGGARRSPLHF.

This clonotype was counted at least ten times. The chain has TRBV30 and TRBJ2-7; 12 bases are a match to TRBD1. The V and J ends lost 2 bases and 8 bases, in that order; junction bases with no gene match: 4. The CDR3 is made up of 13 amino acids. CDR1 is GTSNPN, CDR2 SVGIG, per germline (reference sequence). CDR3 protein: CAWSSGQGAQQYF. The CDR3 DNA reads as TGTGCCTGGAGTTCGGGACAGGGGGCGCAGCAGTACTTC.

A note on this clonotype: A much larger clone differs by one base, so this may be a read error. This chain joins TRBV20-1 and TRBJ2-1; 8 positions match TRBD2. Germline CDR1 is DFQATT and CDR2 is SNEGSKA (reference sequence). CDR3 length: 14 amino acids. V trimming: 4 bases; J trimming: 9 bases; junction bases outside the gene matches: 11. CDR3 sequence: CSANAGGLRAEQFF. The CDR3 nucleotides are TGCAGTGCTAATGCGGGGGGCTTACGGGCTGAGCAGTTCTTC.

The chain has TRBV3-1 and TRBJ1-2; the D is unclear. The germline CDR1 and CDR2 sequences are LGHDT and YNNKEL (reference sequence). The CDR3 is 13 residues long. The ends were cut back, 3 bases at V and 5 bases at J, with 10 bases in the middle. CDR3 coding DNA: TGTGCCAGCAGCCAGGCAATCGGGTATGGCTACACCTTC. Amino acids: CASSQAIGYGYTF.

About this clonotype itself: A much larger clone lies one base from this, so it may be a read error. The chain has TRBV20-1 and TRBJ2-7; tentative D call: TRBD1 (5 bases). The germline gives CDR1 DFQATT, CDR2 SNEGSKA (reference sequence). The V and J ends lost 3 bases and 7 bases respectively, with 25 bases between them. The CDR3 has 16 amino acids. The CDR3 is CSASLSFGRAPREQYF. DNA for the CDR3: TGCAGTGCTAGTTTATCTTTCGGCAGGGCGCCACGGGAGCAGTACTTC.

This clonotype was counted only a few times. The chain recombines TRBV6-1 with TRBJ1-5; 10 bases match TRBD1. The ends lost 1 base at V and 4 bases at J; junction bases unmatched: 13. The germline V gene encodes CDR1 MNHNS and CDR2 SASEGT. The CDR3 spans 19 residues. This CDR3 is CASSEGPGTGVTRNQPQHF. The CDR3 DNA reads TGTGCCAGCAGTGAAGGACCCGGGACAGGGGTGACAAGGAATCAGCCCCAGCATTTT.

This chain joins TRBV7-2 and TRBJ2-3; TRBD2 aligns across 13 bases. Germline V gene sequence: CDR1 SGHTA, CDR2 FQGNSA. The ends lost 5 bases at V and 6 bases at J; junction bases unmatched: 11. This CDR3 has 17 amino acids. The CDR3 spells CASSRDGLAGDGDTQYF. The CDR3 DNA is TGTGCCAGCAGCAGAGACGGACTAGCGGGAGACGGGGATACGCAGTATTTT.

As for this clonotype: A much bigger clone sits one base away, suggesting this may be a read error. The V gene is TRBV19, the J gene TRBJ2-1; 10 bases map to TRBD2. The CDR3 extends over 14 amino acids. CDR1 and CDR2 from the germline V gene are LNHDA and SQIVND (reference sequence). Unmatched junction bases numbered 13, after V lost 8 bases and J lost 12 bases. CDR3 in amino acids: CASEKREGLYGQFF. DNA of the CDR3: TGTGCCAGTGAAAAGCGGGAGGGCCTCTATGGGCAGTTCTTC.

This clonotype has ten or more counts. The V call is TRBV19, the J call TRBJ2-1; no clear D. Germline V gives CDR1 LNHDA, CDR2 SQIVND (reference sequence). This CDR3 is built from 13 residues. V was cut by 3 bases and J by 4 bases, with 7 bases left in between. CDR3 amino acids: CASSMARYNEQFF. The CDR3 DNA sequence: TGTGCCAGTAGTATGGCTCGATACAATGAGCAGTTCTTC.

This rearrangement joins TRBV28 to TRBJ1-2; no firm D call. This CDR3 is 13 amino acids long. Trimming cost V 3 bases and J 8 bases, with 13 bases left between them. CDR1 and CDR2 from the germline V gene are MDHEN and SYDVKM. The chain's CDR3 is CASSFYSAEGYTF. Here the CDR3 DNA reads TGTGCCAGCAGTTTTTACTCAGCGGAAGGCTACACCTTC.

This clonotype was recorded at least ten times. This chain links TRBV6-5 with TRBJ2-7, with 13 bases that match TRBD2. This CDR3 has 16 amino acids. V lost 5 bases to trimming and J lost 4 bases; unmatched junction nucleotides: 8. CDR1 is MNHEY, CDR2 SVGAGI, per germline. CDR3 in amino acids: CASSPRTSGSRYEQYF. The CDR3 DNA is TGTGCCAGCAGTCCCCGGACTAGCGGGAGTCGTTACGAGCAGTACTTC.

The CDR3 here is CASSPVAGGRTGELFF. CDR3 DNA: TGTGCCAGCAGCCCCGTGGCGGGAGGGCGCACCGGGGAGCTGTTTTTT. This chain links TRBV7-9 with TRBJ2-2, with 9 bases fitting TRBD2. V lost 5 bases, J lost 4 bases, and 8 bases stayed unmatched. CDR3 length equals 16 residues. From germline, CDR1 is SEHNR and CDR2 FQNEAQ (reference sequence).

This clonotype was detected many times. The CDR3 loop is CASSPVGTRGPGGEQFF. The CDR3 DNA follows: TGTGCCAGCAGCCCGGTTGGGACTCGAGGCCCTGGAGGTGAGCAGTTCTTC. The V call is TRBV7-3, the J call TRBJ2-1; the D gene is possibly TRBD2 (6 bases). Deletions cut 5 bases from V and 9 bases from J, with 26 bases between. Germline V CDR1 and CDR2: SGHTA, FQGTGA. The CDR3 spans 17 residues.